This TCR beta chain is drawn from a study of blood T cells in healthy people across ages. Study-wide background: Template switching caught about one barcoded beta molecule for each two T cells. Study-wide results and caveats: Aged donors had fewer naive CD4+ cells and lower diversity than long-lived donors.

PCR was performed a second time for about 6 to 11 cycles using a sample-barcoded 5' primer and a J-beta primer mix. Carrying 12 random nucleotides, a template-switch adaptor labeled each individual cDNA molecule. TCRdb reanalysed the 5' RACE reads using MiXCR and keeps one entry per CDR3 protein. The sample consists of some 710,000 distinct CDR3 sequences, approximately 22% of them appearing once. This CDR3 is 15 amino acids long. V was pared by 8 bases and J by 4 bases, with 20 bases between. To note about this clonotype: Its specificity is not known.

The sequence came from a man aged 65-85 years in good health. This chain links TRBV12-3 or TRBV12-4 with TRBJ1-1, with D perhaps matching TRBD1 (6 bases). Material for sequencing was blood. For the CDR3, the DNA is TGTGCCAGCGGTCCTTACGGGGGCTGGGGCACTGAAGCTTTCTTT. Translated, it gives CASGPYGGWGTEAFF.